This is a list of T cell receptor beta chains from one sample in a study of blood T cell repertoires in COVID-19. This table comes from immunoSEQ multiplex PCR, and its TCRdb copy is limited to in-frame clones, with some not included. This sample yields over 250,000 clones, of which roughly 85% are seen a single time; over 9% belongs to the top ten. The sample comprised peripheral blood. The source is a woman aged 45-59 years who had recovered from COVID-19. CDR3s include the opening cysteine and the closing phenylalanine or tryptophan. D genes are given only for firm matches. Rows give clone size only sometimes, using once, few, many, or a class for an expanded clone.

size	V	D	J	CDR3	DNA
few	TRBV9	-	TRBJ2-7	CASSVGVSPGKSYEQYF	TGTGCCAGCAGCGTAGGGGTATCACCAGGGAAATCCTACGAGCAGTACTTC
-	TRBV7-6	TRBD2	TRBJ2-7	CASSLALRGLGEQYF	TGTGCCAGCAGCTTAGCGCTGAGGGGACTAGGAGAGCAGTACTTC
few	TRBV6-5	-	TRBJ1-6	CASKLMTNQDSPLHF	TGTGCCAGCAAGCTTATGACAAATCAAGATTCACCCCTCCACTTT
-	TRBV19	TRBD2	TRBJ2-5	CASSRSSGTRGTQYF	TGTGCCAGTAGTAGGTCTAGCGGGACGCGAGGGACCCAGTACTTC
-	TRBV5-1	TRBD1	TRBJ2-2	CASSLAAGTGDTGELFF	TGCGCCAGCAGCTTGGCCGCTGGGACAGGCGACACCGGGGAGCTGTTTTTT
-	TRBV20-1	TRBD1	TRBJ2-7	CSASPSPGQGFSYEQYF	TGCAGTGCTAGTCCTTCCCCGGGACAGGGGTTTTCCTACGAGCAGTACTTC
-	TRBV7-2	-	TRBJ2-7	CASSLVGAAYEQYF	TGTGCCAGCAGCTTAGTAGGGGCCGCCTACGAGCAGTACTTC
-	TRBV28	-	TRBJ1-2	CASCSGEALYGYTF	TGTGCCAGCTGTAGCGGGGAGGCTCTCTATGGCTACACCTTC
-	TRBV19	-	TRBJ1-1	CASSGTRPNTEAFF	TGTGCCAGTAGTGGGACACGACCGAACACTGAAGCTTTCTTT
-	TRBV6-2/TRBV6-3	TRBD2	TRBJ2-7	CASSRLAGAHEQYF	TGTGCCAGCAGCCGCCTAGCGGGAGCACACGAGCAGTACTTC
-	TRBV4-3	-	TRBJ1-3	CASSQGFDETGNTIYF	TGCGCCAGCAGCCAAGGTTTCGATGAGACTGGAAACACCATATATTTT
-	TRBV11-1	-	TRBJ2-7	CASSLDGYEQYF	TGTGCCAGCAGTCTCGACGGGTACGAGCAGTACTTC
many	TRBV27	TRBD1	TRBJ2-7	CASSPPIGTGGTYEQYF	TGTGCCAGCAGTCCACCGATCGGGACAGGGGGCACATACGAGCAGTACTTC
-	TRBV6-5	-	TRBJ2-1	CASSYSTGLAGDEQFF	TGTGCCAGCAGTTACTCGACCGGGCTAGCTGGGGATGAGCAGTTCTTC
-	TRBV7-6	-	TRBJ1-1	CASSSYSGQAFF	TGTGCCAGCAGCTCATACAGTGGTCAGGCTTTCTTT
-	TRBV5-1	TRBD1	TRBJ2-1	CASSLARGRPNEQFF	TGCGCCAGCAGCTTGGCCAGGGGGCGACCCAATGAGCAGTTCTTC
once	TRBV11-2	-	TRBJ1-3	CASSLAYGGGSGNTIYF	TGTGCCAGCAGCTTAGCCTACGGGGGTGGCTCTGGAAACACCATATATTTT
-	TRBV19	-	TRBJ1-1	CASSIKKGGGGTEAFF	TGTGCCAGTAGTATCAAAAAAGGGGGAGGGGGCACTGAAGCTTTCTTT
once	TRBV5-1	-	TRBJ1-6	CASSLRSSYNSPLHF	TGCGCCAGCAGCTTGCGGAGCTCCTATAATTCACCCCTCCACTTT
-	TRBV2	-	TRBJ1-1	CASSLGAGTLGTEAFF	TGTGCCAGCAGCTTGGGGGCAGGGACCCTGGGCACTGAAGCTTTCTTT
-	TRBV30	-	TRBJ1-3	CAWSVWQGANTIYF	TGTGCCTGGAGTGTCTGGCAGGGCGCAAACACCATATATTTT
few	TRBV7-9	TRBD2	TRBJ2-7	CASSRLSGRGYEQYF	TGTGCCAGCAGCCGTTTAAGCGGGAGGGGGTACGAGCAGTACTTC
-	TRBV7-3	TRBD2	TRBJ2-6	CASSPGLAGAAGANVLTF	TGTGCCAGCAGCCCTGGACTAGCGGGGGCTGCAGGGGCCAACGTCCTGACTTTC
-	TRBV15	TRBD1	TRBJ2-1	CATSRDRGSANEQFF	TGTGCCACCAGCAGAGACAGGGGGTCGGCCAATGAGCAGTTCTTC
-	TRBV19	-	TRBJ2-7	CASSPRQQHKPYEQYF	TGTGCCAGTAGTCCCAGACAGCAGCACAAACCCTACGAGCAGTACTTC
-	TRBV7-3	-	TRBJ2-2	CASSLRGQQNTGELFF	TGTGCCAGCAGCTTAAGGGGGCAGCAGAACACCGGGGAGCTGTTTTTT
-	TRBV18	-	TRBJ1-1	CASSPVTGSMNTEAFF	TGTGCCAGCTCACCAGTCACAGGGTCTATGAACACTGAAGCTTTCTTT
few	TRBV2	-	TRBJ1-5	CASSLEEQPQHF	TGTGCCAGCAGTCTGGAGGAGCAGCCCCAGCATTTT
-	TRBV20-1	TRBD1	TRBJ2-1	CSASREGQGGDEQFF	TGCAGTGCTAGTAGGGAGGGACAGGGGGGCGATGAGCAGTTCTTC